Sequencing of this T cell receptor (beta chain) was carried out in a study of blood T cell repertoires in COVID-19. Assay: immunoSEQ multiplex PCR; the TCRdb copy retains only in-frame clones and omits some. In the table there are 150,000 to 200,000 clones, roughly 79% of which are singletons. Germline trimming cut 2 bases from V and 4 bases from J; bases unmatched to any gene: 2. The CDR3 covers 14 residues. Germline lookup yields CDR1 MNHEY and CDR2 SMNVEV (reference sequence). The rearrangement links TRBV27 to TRBJ2-7, with 10 positions matching TRBD1. Sequencing was carried out using peripheral blood. The TCR originated in a woman aged 35 to 49 with COVID-19, enrolled during active disease. The CDR3 here is CASSLDRGPYEQYF. CDR3 DNA sequence: TGTGCCAGCAGTTTAGACAGGGGGCCGTACGAGCAGTACTTC.